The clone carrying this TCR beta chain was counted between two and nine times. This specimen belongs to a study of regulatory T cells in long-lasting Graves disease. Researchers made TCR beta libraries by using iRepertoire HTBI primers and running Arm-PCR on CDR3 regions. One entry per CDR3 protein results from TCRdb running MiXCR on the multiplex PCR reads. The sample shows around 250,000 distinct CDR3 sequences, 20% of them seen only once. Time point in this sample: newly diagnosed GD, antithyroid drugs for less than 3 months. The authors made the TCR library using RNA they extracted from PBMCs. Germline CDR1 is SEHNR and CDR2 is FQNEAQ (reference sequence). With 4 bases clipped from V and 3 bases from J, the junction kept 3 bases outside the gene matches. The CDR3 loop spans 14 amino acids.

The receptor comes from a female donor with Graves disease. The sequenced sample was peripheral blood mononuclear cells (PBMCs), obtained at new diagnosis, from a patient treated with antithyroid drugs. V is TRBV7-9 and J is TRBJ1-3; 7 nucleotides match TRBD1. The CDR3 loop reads CASSSTGIGNTIYF. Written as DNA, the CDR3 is TGTGCCAGCAGCTCGACAGGGATTGGAAACACCATATATTTT. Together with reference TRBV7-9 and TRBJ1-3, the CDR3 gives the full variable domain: DTGVSQNPRHKITKRGQNVTFRCDPISEHNRLYWYRQTLGQGPEFLTYFQNEAQLEKSRLLSDRFSAERPKGSFSTLEIQRTEQGDSAMYLCASSSTGIGNTIYFGEGSWLTVV.